A selection of T cell receptor beta chains follows, all from one sample in a study of T-cell memory formation after mild COVID-19. TCRdb called the 5' RACE reads again in MiXCR, with one record for every CDR3 protein. The sample holds 500,000 to 550,000 distinct CDR3 sequences; about a fifth are singletons and the top ten take about an eighth. The source material was PBMCs or a T cell subset sorted from them (not recorded which). The origin of the receptors is an adult woman who had mild COVID-19 (a few samples of this study predate the infection). Cell type and time point are not known. Both conserved end residues are part of each CDR3. A D gene is named only where the DNA matches it firmly. A row's size may be missing; if present it is once, few, many or a size class.

>TRBV7-3|TRBD2|.|15|TRBJ2-1
CASSPLAGIYNEQFF
TGTGCCAGCAGTCCTTTAGCGGGGATCTACAATGAGCAGTTCTTC
>TRBV5-6|TRBD1|.|16|TRBJ2-7
CASSSLGQAIPVEQYF
TGTGCCAGCAGCTCCCTAGGACAGGCGATTCCTGTCGAGCAGTACTTC
>TRBV6-2/TRBV6-3|TRBD2|.|15|TRBJ2-4
CASRLAGSGRNIQYF
TGTGCCAGCAGGCTAGCGGGATCGGGGAGAAACATTCAGTACTTC
>TRBV30|.|.|12|TRBJ2-7
CAWGQRFYEQYF
TGTGCCTGGGGACAGCGGTTCTACGAGCAGTACTTC
>TRBV2|TRBD2|once|15|TRBJ2-7
CASSERTSGRREQYF
TGTGCCAGCAGTGAACGGACTAGCGGGAGGCGAGAGCAGTACTTC
>TRBV12-3/TRBV12-4|TRBD1|.|14|TRBJ2-5
CASSQTGAGETQYF
TGTGCCAGCAGCCAGACAGGGGCGGGGGAGACCCAGTACTTC
>TRBV12-3/TRBV12-4|.|.|16|TRBJ1-5
CASSLAQTTRNQPQHF
TGTGCCAGCAGTTTAGCCCAAACTACGCGCAATCAGCCCCAGCATTTT
>TRBV27|.|few|16|TRBJ1-2
CASSPGHPGRGYGYTF
TGTGCCAGCAGTCCGGGACACCCTGGGCGAGGCTATGGCTACACCTTC
>TRBV12-5|.|few|17|TRBJ1-1
CASGRGAGHIMNTEAFF
TGTGCTAGTGGTCGGGGGGCAGGCCACATCATGAACACTGAAGCTTTCTTT
>TRBV27|TRBD1|.|15|TRBJ2-7
CASSIQGALAHEQYF
TGTGCCAGCAGCATTCAGGGGGCGCTGGCCCACGAGCAGTACTTC
>TRBV12-3/TRBV12-4|.|.|16|TRBJ2-2
CASSSRTEPNTGELFF
TGTGCCAGCAGTTCACGGACAGAGCCGAACACCGGGGAGCTGTTTTTT
>TRBV2|.|.|13|TRBJ1-6
CASSLGEGSPLHF
TGTGCCAGCTCATTGGGGGAAGGGTCACCCCTCCACTTT